The 8 T cell receptor beta chains below were found in one sample sequenced in a study of T cells in Graves' hyperthyroidism and ophthalmopathy (dated by TCRdb to between 2019 and 2020). Libraries were made using multiplex PCR. The instrument given in TCRdb is Illumina HiSeq 2000. The TCR beta CDR3 regions were amplified from RNA transcripts. The first round of RT-PCR for the TCR CDR3 was performed with the HTBI primer set and the Qiagen OneStep RT-PCR kit. The raw public data were reprocessed by TCRdb itself: fastp quality trimming at Q25, MiXCR clonotype calling, in-frame beta chains only. Every CDR3 protein is listed once, alongside the most common genes and DNA of its rows. The sample contains a few hundred thousand distinct CDR3 sequences, less than 25% of them found a single time. The top ten constitute 26% of the sample. Sequencing was performed on blood. Receptor source: a man younger than 35 with Graves' hyperthyroidism.

The J gene is TRBJ1-1, the V gene TRBV19, with 7 bases lining up with TRBD1. This CDR3 contains 14 residues. V dropped 8 bases and J dropped 3; count of bases not matched to a gene: 9. Germline-derived CDR1 and CDR2 are LNHDA and SQIVND (reference sequence). The chain's CDR3 is CASGPQGRDTEAFF. CDR3 nucleotides: TGTGCCAGTGGACCACAGGGGCGTGACACTGAAGCTTTCTTT.

The table lists this clonotype with many counts. The CDR3 region is CASSSVPNTGELFF. CDR3 sequence (DNA): TGCGCCAGCAGCTCGGTCCCTAACACCGGGGAGCTGTTTTTT. V is TRBV5-1 and J is TRBJ2-2; D gene ambiguous. V dropped 3 bases and J dropped 2 bases, with 8 bases sitting between them. Germline CDR1 reads SGHRS; CDR2 reads YFSETQ. CDR3 length equals 14 residues. The full variable domain, in which reference TRBV5-1 and TRBJ2-2 provide the parts outside the CDR3, is KAGVTQTPRYLIKTRGQQVTLSCSPISGHRSVSWYQQTPGQGLQFLFEYFSETQRNKGNFPGRFSGRQFSNSRSEMNVSTLELGDSALYLCASSSVPNTGELFFGEGSRLTVL.

Comments on this clonotype: It is likely a read error, because the conserved phenylalanine at the end of the CDR3 is missing. The DNA of the CDR3 is TGTGCCAGCCGACGGACAGGGCAGAACACCGGGGAGCTGTTTTCT. Its protein is CASRRTGQNTGELFS. J is TRBJ2-2 and V is TRBV6-1; the match to TRBD1 covers 8 bases. This CDR3 comprises 15 residues. Germline V CDR1 and CDR2: MNHNS, SASEGT. Losses at the gene ends were 8 bases for V and 1 base for J; bases not matched to a gene: 6.

Note on this clonotype: Given the absence of the conserved phenylalanine or tryptophan at the CDR3 end, a read error is likely. V is TRBV4-1 and J is TRBJ2-2, with no clear D. Germline V gene sequence: CDR1 MGHRA, CDR2 YSYEKL. The CDR3 runs to 14 residues. Trimming took 1 base from V and 4 from J, leaving 7 bases between them. CDR3 bases: TGCGCCAGCAGCCAAGGGCCCGGCACCGGGGAGCTGTTTTTG. Protein product: CASSQGPGTGELFL.

This clonotype was seen a few times. The chain couples TRBV4-1 to TRBJ2-7; possible D gene TRBD2, 7 bases. Germline loops: CDR1 MGHRA, CDR2 YSYEKL. This CDR3 contains 15 residues. Trimming took 1 base from V and 5 from J, leaving 15 bases between them. CDR3: CASSQGTRGRNEQYF. The CDR3 region has the DNA TGCGCCAGCAGCCAAGGGACTAGGGGGAGGAACGAGCAGTACTTC.

The chain uses TRBV5-1 and TRBJ1-2, with 12 bases fitting TRBD1. CDR1 SGHRS and CDR2 YFSETQ come from the germline V gene. V trimming: 3 bases; J trimming: 8 bases; junction bases outside the gene matches: 5. The CDR3 runs 14 residues. The CDR3 region is CASSSPGTGGGYTF. In DNA form, the CDR3 reads TGCGCCAGCAGCTCTCCCGGGACAGGGGGCGGCTACACCTTC.

This clonotype has ten or more counts. The chain is built from TRBV7-8 and TRBJ1-2; tentatively, D is TRBD1 (5 bases). Trimming removed 4 bases from V and 5 bases from J, with 20 bases in between. CDR3 size: 16 residues. Germline V gene lookup returns CDR1 SGHVS and CDR2 FQNEAQ. CDR3 loop: CASSSGGGAALYGYTF. The CDR3 region has the DNA TGTGCCAGCAGCTCGGGAGGTGGGGCAGCATTATATGGCTACACCTTC.

There are many counts of this clonotype. This chain connects TRBV30 to TRBJ2-4; D might be TRBD1 (6 bases). The CDR3 extends over 12 amino acids. V was pared by 4 bases and J by 3 bases, with 7 bases between. The germline V gene encodes CDR1 GTSNPN and CDR2 SVGIG (reference sequence). Here the CDR3 DNA reads TGTGCCTGGACAGGGGACAAAAACATTCAGTACTTC. It specifies CAWTGDKNIQYF.